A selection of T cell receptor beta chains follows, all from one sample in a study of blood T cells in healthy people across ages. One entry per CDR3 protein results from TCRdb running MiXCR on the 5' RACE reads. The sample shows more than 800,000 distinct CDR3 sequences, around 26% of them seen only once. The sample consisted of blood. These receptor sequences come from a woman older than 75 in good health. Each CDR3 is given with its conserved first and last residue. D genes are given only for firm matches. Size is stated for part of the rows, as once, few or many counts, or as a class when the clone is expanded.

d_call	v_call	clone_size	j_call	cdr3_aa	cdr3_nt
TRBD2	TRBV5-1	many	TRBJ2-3	CASSGQPGLAASTDTQYF	TGCGCCAGCAGCGGCCAACCGGGACTAGCGGCTAGCACAGATACGCAGTATTTT
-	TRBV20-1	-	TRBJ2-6	CSARWDSGANVLTF	TGCAGTGCTAGATGGGACTCTGGGGCCAACGTCCTGACTTTC
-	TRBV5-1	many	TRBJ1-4	CASSLRTAEKLFF	TGCGCCAGCAGCTTGCGTACAGCCGAAAAACTGTTTTTT
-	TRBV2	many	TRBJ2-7	CASTRDGYYEQYF	TGTGCCAGCACCCGGGACGGATACTACGAGCAGTACTTC
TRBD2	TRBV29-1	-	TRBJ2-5	CSVEDREGKHRAQYF	TGCAGCGTTGAAGATCGGGAGGGGAAACATCGAGCCCAGTACTTC
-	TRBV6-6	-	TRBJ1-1	CASSYSRGATNTEAFF	TGTGCCAGCAGTTACTCTCGGGGGGCAACGAACACTGAAGCTTTCTTT
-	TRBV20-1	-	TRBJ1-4	CSAWGGGEKLFF	TGCAGTGCTTGGGGGGGAGGGGAAAAACTGTTTTTT
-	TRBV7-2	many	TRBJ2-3	CASSPLVSTDTQYF	TGTGCCAGCAGCCCCCTCGTTAGCACAGATACGCAGTATTTT
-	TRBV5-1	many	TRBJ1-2	CASSLEQNRYTF	TGCGCCAGCAGCTTGGAACAAAATCGCTACACCTTC
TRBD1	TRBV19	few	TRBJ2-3	CASSSGQAISTDTQYF	TGTGCCAGTAGTTCAGGACAGGCGATAAGCACAGATACGCAGTATTTT
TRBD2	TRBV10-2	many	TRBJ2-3	CASSGGRGAATDTQYF	TGCGCCAGCAGTGGGGGGCGGGGGGCTGCCACAGATACGCAGTATTTT
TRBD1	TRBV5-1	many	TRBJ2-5	CASSLGQGRGETQYF	TGCGCCAGCAGCCTGGGACAGGGGCGAGGAGAGACCCAGTACTTC
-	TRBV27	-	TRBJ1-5	CASSRFGTGQPQHF	TGTGCCAGCAGCCGATTCGGGACGGGTCAGCCCCAGCATTTT
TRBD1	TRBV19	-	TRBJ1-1	CASVPQGGNTEAFF	TGTGCCAGCGTCCCTCAGGGGGGGAACACTGAAGCTTTCTTT
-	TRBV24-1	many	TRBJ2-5	CATSVGGTPKETQYF	TGTGCCACCAGTGTTGGCGGGACCCCCAAAGAGACCCAGTACTTC
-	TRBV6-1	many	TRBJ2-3	CASSGKQVSTDTQYF	TGTGCCAGCAGTGGTAAACAGGTTAGCACAGATACGCAGTATTTT
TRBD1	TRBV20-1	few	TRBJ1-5	CSARDGQGQQPQHF	TGCAGTGCTAGAGATGGACAGGGGCAACAGCCCCAGCATTTT
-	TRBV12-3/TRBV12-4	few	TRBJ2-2	CASSRRTGTNTGELFF	TGTGCCAGCAGCCGTCGGACGGGGACCAACACCGGGGAGCTGTTTTTT
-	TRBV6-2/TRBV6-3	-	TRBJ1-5	CASTPRRVNGNQPQHF	TGTGCCAGCACCCCTCGGAGGGTTAACGGAAATCAGCCCCAGCATTTT
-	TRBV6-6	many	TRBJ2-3	CASSHTSRPSTDTQYF	TGTGCCAGCAGTCACACTAGCAGACCTAGCACAGATACGCAGTATTTT
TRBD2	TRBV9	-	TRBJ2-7	CASSGTSGGAFHEQYF	TGTGCCAGCAGCGGGACTAGCGGGGGGGCCTTCCACGAGCAGTACTTC
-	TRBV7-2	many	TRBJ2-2	CASSLGQTPEELFF	TGTGCCAGCAGCTTAGGACAGACTCCTGAGGAGCTGTTTTTT
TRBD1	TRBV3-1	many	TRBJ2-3	CASSPSPDRVSTDTQYF	TGTGCCAGCAGCCCCAGTCCCGACAGGGTTAGCACAGATACGCAGTATTTT
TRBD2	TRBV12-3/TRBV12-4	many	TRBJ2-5	CASRRQGGRLETQYF	TGTGCCAGCAGGAGGCAGGGAGGGAGGTTGGAGACCCAGTACTTC
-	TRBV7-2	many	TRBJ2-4	CASSGTEELAKNIQYF	TGTGCCAGCAGTGGGACGGAAGAGCTAGCCAAAAACATTCAGTACTTC
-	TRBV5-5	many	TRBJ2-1	CASSLGIAEQFF	TGTGCCAGCAGCTTGGGGATTGCGGAGCAGTTCTTC
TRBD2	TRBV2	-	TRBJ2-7	CASSEAPGGMRENYEQYF	TGTGCCAGCAGTGAAGCTCCCGGCGGGATGCGGGAGAACTACGAGCAGTACTTC
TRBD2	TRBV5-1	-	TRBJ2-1	CASGRASGSYNEQFF	TGCGCCAGCGGTCGGGCTAGCGGGTCCTACAATGAGCAGTTCTTC